This record looks at one TCR beta chain sequence and its context. The sample belongs to a study of blood T cell repertoires in COVID-19. Turning to the study itself: Donors in the United States, Italy and Spain gave samples during acute or convalescent COVID-19. T cells, B-cell-depleted T cells, or PBMCs supplied cDNA or gDNA.

The junction had 5 bases not matched to a gene; V was cut back by 2 bases and J by 8 bases. Germline lookup yields CDR1 MNHEY and CDR2 SMNVEV (reference sequence). The CDR3 runs 13 residues. In the original processing: From reference gene primer amplification, estimates of nucleated cell counts were derived. Here immunoSEQ multiplex PCR was the method, and the copy in TCRdb shows in-frame clones only, minus some. V and J calls and clone size are given by that table; D and trimming were obtained from the DNA. The sample consists of around 200,000 clones, around 85% of them appearing once. The sequenced material came from peripheral blood. The clonotype comes from a woman aged 45-65 years with acute or convalescent COVID-19. The chain couples TRBV27 to TRBJ1-2, with 7 nucleotides matching TRBD1. As DNA, the CDR3 is TGTGCCAGCAGTTTACGGGACAGACAAGGCTACACCTTC. It is translated as CASSLRDRQGYTF.